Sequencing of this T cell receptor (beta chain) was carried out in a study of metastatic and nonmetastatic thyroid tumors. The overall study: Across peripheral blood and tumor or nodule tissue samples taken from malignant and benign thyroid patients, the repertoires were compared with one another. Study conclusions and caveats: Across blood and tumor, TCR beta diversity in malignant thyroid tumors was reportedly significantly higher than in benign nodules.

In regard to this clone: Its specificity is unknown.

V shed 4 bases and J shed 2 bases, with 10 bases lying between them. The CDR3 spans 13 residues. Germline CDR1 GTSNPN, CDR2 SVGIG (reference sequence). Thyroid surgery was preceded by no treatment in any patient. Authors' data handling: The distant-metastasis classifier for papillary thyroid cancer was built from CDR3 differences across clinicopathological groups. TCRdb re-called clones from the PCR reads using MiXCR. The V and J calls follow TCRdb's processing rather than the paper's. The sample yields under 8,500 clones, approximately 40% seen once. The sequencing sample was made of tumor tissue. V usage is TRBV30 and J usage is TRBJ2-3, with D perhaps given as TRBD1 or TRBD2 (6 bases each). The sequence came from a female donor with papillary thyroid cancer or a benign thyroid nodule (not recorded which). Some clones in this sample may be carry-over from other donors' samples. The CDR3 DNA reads TGTGCCTGGACCCGGGGGCTCACAGATACGCAGTATTTT. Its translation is CAWTRGLTDTQYF.